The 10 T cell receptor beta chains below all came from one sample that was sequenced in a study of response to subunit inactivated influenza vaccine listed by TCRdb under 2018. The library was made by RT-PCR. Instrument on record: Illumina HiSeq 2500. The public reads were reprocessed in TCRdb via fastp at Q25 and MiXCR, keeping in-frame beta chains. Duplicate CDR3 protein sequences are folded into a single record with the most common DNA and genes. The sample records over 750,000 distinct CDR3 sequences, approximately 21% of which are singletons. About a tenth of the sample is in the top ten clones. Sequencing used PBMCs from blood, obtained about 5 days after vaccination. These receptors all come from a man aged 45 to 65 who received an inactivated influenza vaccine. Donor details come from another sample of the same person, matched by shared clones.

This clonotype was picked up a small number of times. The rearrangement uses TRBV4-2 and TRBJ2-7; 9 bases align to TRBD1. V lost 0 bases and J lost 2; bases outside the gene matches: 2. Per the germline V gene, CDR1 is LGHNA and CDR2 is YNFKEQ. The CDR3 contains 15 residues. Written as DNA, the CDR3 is TGTGCCAGCAGCCAAGAGGACAGGGGTGCCTACGAGCAGTACTTC. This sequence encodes CASSQEDRGAYEQYF.

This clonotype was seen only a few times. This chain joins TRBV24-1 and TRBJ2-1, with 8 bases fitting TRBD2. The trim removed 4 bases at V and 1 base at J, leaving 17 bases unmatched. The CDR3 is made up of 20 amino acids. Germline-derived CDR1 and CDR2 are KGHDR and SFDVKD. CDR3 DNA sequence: TGTGCCACCAGTGACTCGGGTGGAAGCGGGGGTCCGCGGTCCTACAATGAGCAGTTCTTC. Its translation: CATSDSGGSGGPRSYNEQFF.

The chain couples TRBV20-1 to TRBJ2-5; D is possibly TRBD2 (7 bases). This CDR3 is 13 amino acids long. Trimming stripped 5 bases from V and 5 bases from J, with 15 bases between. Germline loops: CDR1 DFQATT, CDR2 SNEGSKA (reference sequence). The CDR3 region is CSARGGGRETQYF. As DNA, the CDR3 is TGCAGTGCTCGAGGGGGGGGCCGTGAGACCCAGTACTTC.

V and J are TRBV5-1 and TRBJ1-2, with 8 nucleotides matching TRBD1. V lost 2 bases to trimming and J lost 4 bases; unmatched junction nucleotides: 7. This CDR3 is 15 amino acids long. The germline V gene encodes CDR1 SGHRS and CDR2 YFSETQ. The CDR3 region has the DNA TGCGCCAGCAGCTTTGACAGGGGAACGGCCTATGGCTACACCTTC. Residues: CASSFDRGTAYGYTF.

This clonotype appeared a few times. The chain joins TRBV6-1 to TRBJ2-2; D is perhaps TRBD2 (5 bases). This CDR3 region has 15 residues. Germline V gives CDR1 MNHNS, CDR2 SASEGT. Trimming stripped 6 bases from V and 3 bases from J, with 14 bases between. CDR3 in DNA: TGTGCCAGCAGCCCCGCGGGCGCGGACACCGGGGAGCTGTTTTTT. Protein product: CASSPAGADTGELFF.

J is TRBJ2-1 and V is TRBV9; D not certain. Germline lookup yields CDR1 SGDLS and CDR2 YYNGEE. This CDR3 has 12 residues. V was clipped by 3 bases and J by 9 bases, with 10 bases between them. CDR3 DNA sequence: TGTGCCAGCAGCGGAGACTGGGGTGAGCAGTTCTTC. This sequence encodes CASSGDWGEQFF.

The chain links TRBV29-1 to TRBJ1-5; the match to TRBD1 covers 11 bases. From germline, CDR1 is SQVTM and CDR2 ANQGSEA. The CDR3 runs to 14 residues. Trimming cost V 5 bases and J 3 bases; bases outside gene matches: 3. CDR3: CSVRTGGYNQPQHF. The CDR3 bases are TGCAGCGTTCGGACAGGGGGCTACAATCAGCCCCAGCATTTT. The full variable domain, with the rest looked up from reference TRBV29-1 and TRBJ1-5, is SAVISQKPSRDICQRGTSLTIQCQVDSQVTMMFWYRQQPGQSLTLIATANQGSEATYESGFVIDKFPISRPNLTFSTLTVSNMSPEDSSIYLCSVRTGGYNQPQHFGDGTRLSIL.

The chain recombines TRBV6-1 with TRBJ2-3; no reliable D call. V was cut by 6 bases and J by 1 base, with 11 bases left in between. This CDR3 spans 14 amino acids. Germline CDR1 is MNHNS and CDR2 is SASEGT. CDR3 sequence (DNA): TGTGCCAGCAGGGATGGACCCGGCACAGATACGCAGTATTTT. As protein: CASRDGPGTDTQYF.

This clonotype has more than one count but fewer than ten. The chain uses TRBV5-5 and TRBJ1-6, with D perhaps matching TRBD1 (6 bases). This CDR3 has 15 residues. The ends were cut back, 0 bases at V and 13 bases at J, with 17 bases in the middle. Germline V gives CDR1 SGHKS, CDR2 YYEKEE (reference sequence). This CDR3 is CASSLAGDLNRPLHF. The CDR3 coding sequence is TGTGCCAGCAGCTTGGCAGGGGACCTTAATCGGCCCCTCCACTTT. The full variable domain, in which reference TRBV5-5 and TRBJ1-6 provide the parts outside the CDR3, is DAGVTQSPTHLIKTRGQQVTLRCSPISGHKSVSWYQQVLGQGPQFIFQYYEKEERGRGNFPDRFSARQFPNYSSELNVNALLLGDSALYLCASSLAGDLNRPLHFGNGTRLTVT.

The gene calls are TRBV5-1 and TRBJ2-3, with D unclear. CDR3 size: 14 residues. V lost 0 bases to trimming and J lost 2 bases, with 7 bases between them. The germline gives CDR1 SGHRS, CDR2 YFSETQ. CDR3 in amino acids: CASSLEDNTDTQYF. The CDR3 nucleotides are TGCGCCAGCAGCTTGGAAGACAACACAGATACGCAGTATTTT.